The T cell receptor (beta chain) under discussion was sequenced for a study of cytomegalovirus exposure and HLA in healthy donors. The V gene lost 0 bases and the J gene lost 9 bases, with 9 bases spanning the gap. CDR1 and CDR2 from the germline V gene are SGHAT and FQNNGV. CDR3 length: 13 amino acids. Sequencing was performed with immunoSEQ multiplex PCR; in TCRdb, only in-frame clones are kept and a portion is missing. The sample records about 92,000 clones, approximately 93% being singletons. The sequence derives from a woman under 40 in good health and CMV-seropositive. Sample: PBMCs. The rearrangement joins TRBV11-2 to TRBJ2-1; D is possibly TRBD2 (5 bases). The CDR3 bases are TGTGCCAGCAGCTTAGAGTGGCGGGCTGAGCAGTTCTTC. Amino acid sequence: CASSLEWRAEQFF. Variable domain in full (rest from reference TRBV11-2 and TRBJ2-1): EAGVAQSPRYKIIEKRQSVAFWCNPISGHATLYWYQQILGQGPKLLIQFQNNGVVDDSQLPKDRFSAERLKGVDSTLKIQPAKLEDSAVYLCASSLEWRAEQFFGPGTRLTVL.